This T cell receptor (beta chain) was found in a study of early T cells in non-severe SARS-CoV-2 infection (dated by TCRdb to the early 2020s). In the study overall: Because TCR sequencing relied on bulk RNA taken from unsorted whole blood, pairing of alpha and beta chains was not possible.

The germline ends are 7 bases apart after V is trimmed by 6 bases and J by 8 bases. The CDR3 runs 9 amino acids, cysteine and phenylalanine included. The read is trimmed to its CDR3 DNA, 27 bases read in frame from base 1. The germline V gene (reference sequence) specifies DFQATT as CDR1 and SNEGSKA as CDR2. The library was produced with 5' RACE. This sample was sequenced with a NextSeq 500. The TCR library protocol attached unique molecular identifiers to individual cDNA molecules to correct for sequencing error and PCR bias. TCR alpha and beta chains were both sequenced, and the abundances of alpha and beta sequences in each sample were closely correlated with each other. Per the original workflow: V gene, J gene and CDR3 annotation of TCR sequences was performed with Decombinator V4. Expanded TCRs were defined as changing significantly between any two time points under a Poisson model with p below 0.0001. TCR abundances were normalised to the total number of TCRs sequenced per sample and were expressed as counts per million. TRAV1-2 paired with TRAJ12, TRAJ20 or TRAJ33 defined MAIT TCRs, while TRAV10 paired with TRAJ18 defined iNKT TCRs. VDJdb, accessed 1 November 2021, was searched for CMV, EBV and SARS-CoV-2 annotated TCRs, excluding TCRs annotated for multiple antigens. Using fastp at Q25 and MiXCR, TCRdb reprocessed the public reads and kept productive beta chains. Duplicate CDR3 protein sequences are folded into a single record with the most common DNA and genes. TCRdb's processing, not the authors', yielded these V and J calls. For this sample there are some 30,000 distinct CDR3 sequences; about 5.1% appear just once. Clones ranked in the top ten supply roughly 2.5% of the sample.

In its sample, this clonotype was seen a few times. Its recognized antigen is unknown. Qualities for individual bases were not recorded, and no much larger clone is one base off. Set within a cohort of healthcare workers in London, UK, this nested case-control study involved weekly PCR testing of nasopharyngeal swabs along with blood sampling. Between 23 and 31 March 2020, the week of the UK lockdown, healthcare workers were enrolled and then followed up weekly for as long as 16 weeks. Results the study describes overall, beyond this receptor: VDJdb matching was skewed toward anti-spike CD8 responses, so virus-specific expansions were likely underestimated and private and CD4 specificities were missed.

Recombination connected TRBV20-1 to TRBJ1-1, with no confidently assigned D gene. The sample consisted of whole blood. This TCR came from an adult who was a healthcare worker with PCR-confirmed SARS-CoV-2 infection or an uninfected control (not recorded which). The CDR3 in this case is CSASQEAFF. The sequenced DNA is TGCAGTGCAAGTCAGGAAGCTTTCTTT.